The subject of this entry is one T cell receptor beta chain. Its antigen is currently unknown. This record belongs to a study of OX40 agonist ivuxolimab in advanced cancers. Study background: An anti-OX40 (CD134) antibody with agonistic activity, ivuxolimab, was administered to patients. In three patients, partial responses were observed, one with hepatocellular carcinoma and two with cutaneous melanoma. Participants averaged approximately 65 years of age (range about 23 to 80) and were roughly 83% male.

Regarding the study as a whole: Partial responders dosed at 0.1-3.0 mg/kg displayed clonal expansion ranking among the lowest.

The assay was immunoSEQ multiplex PCR, and TCRdb's table has in-frame clones only and misses some. The data contain tens of thousands of clones, more than 80% of them singletons. The sample here was CD4+ or CD8+ T cells sorted from blood, taken in a trial of the OX40 agonist ivuxolimab. This TCR derives from an adult with an advanced solid tumor such as melanoma, head and neck, liver or kidney cancer.

CDR3 bases: TGTGCCAGCAGCTTTGGCTTCACCTACGAGCAGTACTTC. Amino acids: CASSFGFTYEQYF. The chain carries TRBV11-2 and TRBJ2-7; D is unresolved. The ends were cut back, 3 bases at V and 2 bases at J, with 8 bases in the middle. CDR3 length equals 13 residues. Germline V gene lookup returns CDR1 SGHAT and CDR2 FQNNGV.